The clone carrying this TCR beta chain was counted only a few times. The source of the sample is a study of T cell repertoires in cytomegalovirus infection. TCRdb used MiXCR to reprocess the reads, holding one entry per CDR3 protein. The table has more than 150,000 distinct CDR3 sequences, approximately 20% seen once. Germline V CDR1 and CDR2: DFQATT, SNEGSKA (reference sequence). The V segment lost 0 bases and the J segment 0 bases; nucleotides outside the gene matches: 8. This CDR3 spans 17 amino acids. Sample: PBMCs. This chain joins TRBV20-1 and TRBJ2-1; the match to TRBD2 covers 7 bases. The clonotype was recovered from a human donor in good health (CMV status not recorded). Some clones in this sample may be carry-over from other donors' samples. The CDR3 bases are TGCAGTGCTAGAGATACTAGCGCTCGCTTCTCCTACAATGAGCAGTTCTTC. Encoded protein: CSARDTSARFSYNEQFF.